The entry that follows covers one TCR beta chain sequence. The antigen is not known. The entry originates in a study of OX40 agonist ivuxolimab in advanced cancers. Study-wide context: Melanoma, hepatocellular carcinoma, head and neck or renal cell cancer occurred in dose-escalation patients. General observations from the study: The average count of expanded clones was higher among CD8+ T cells than among CD4+.

Exclusion of a patient followed from autoimmune disease history or systemic immunosuppression. Method: immunoSEQ multiplex PCR; TCRdb's copy keeps in-frame clones and lacks some. The sample lists 35,000 to 40,000 clones, 80% to 85% occurring once. Sequencing was performed on CD4+ or CD8+ T cells sorted from blood, taken in a trial of the OX40 agonist ivuxolimab. The sequence derives from an adult with an advanced solid tumor such as melanoma, head and neck, liver or kidney cancer.

CDR3: CASSLDSASSYEQYF. The CDR3, as DNA: TGTGCCAGCAGCTTAGATAGCGCTAGCTCCTACGAGCAGTACTTC. The chain is built from TRBV7-6 and TRBJ2-5, with D perhaps TRBD2 (5 bases). The J call may be mistaken, given a closer DNA end match to TRBJ2-7. Germline V gene data show CDR1 as SGHVS and CDR2 as FNYEAQ. The CDR3 is 15 amino acids.